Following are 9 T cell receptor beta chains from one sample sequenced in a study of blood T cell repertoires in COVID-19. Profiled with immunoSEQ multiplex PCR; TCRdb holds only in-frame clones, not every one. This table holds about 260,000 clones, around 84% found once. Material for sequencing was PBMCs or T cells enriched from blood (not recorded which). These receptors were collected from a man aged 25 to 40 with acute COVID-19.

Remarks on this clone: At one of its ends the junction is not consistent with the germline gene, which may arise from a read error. Here the CDR3 DNA reads TGTGCCAGCAGCGAAACTAGCGGGAGGGCCGGTGAGCAGTTCTTC. It is translated as CASSETSGRAGEQFF. V gene TRBV5-1 combines with J gene TRBJ2-1; 13 bases match TRBD2. Germline V CDR1 and CDR2: SGHRS, YFSETQ. The length of the CDR3 is 15 residues.

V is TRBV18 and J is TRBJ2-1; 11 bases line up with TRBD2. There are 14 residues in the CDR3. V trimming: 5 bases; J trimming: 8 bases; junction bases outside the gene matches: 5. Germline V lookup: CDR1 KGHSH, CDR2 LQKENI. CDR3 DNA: TGTGCCAGCTCAGGGACTAGCGGTCCCCATGAGCAGTTCTTC. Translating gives CASSGTSGPHEQFF.

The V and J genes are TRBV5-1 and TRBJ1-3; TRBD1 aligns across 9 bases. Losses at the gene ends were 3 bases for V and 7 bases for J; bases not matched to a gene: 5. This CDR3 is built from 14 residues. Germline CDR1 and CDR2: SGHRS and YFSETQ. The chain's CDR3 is CASSSQTGGNTIYF. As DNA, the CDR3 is TGCGCCAGCAGCTCCCAGACAGGGGGTAACACCATATATTTT.

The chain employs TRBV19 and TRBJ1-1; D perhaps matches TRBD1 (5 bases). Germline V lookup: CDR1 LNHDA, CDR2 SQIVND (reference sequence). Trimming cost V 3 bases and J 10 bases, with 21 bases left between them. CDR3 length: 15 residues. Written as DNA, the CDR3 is TGTGCCAGTAGTATGTGGAGTAGGGGCGACCCCCGAGCTTTCTTT. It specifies CASSMWSRGDPRAFF. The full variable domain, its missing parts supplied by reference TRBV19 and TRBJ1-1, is DGGITQSPKYLFRKEGQNVTLSCEQNLNHDAMYWYRQDPGQGLRLIYYSQIVNDFQKGDIAEGYSVSREKKESFPLTVTSAQKNPTAFYLCASSMWSRGDPRAFFGQGTRLTVV.

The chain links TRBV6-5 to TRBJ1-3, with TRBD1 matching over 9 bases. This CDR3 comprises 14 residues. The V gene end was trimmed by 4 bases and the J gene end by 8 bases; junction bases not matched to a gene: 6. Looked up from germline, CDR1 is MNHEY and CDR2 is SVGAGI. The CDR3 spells CASSLGQGLDTIYF. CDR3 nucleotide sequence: TGTGCCAGCAGTTTGGGACAGGGTCTGGACACCATATATTTT.

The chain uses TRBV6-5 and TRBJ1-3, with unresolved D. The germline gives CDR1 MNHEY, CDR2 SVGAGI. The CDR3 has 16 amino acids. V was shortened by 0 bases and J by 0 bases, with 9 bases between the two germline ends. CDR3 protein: CASSYSGRGSGNTIYF. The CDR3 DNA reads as TGTGCCAGCAGTTACTCGGGTCGGGGCTCTGGAAACACCATATATTTT.

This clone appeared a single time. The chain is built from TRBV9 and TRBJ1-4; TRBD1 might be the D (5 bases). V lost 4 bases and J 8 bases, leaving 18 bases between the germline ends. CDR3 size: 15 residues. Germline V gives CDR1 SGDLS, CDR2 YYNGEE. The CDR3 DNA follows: TGTGCCAGCAGCCCCATCCGCGGGGCTGGAGAAAAACTGTTTTTT. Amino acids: CASSPIRGAGEKLFF.

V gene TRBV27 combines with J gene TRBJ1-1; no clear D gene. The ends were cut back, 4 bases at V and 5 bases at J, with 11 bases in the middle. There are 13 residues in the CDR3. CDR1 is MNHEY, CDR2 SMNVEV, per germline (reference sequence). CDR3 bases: TGTGCCAGCAGTTACGCGGTTAGGACTGAAGCTTTCTTT. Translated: CASSYAVRTEAFF.

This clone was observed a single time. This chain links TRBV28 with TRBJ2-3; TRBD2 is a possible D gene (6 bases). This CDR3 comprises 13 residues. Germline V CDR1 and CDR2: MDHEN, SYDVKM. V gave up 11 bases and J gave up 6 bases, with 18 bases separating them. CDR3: CAGSRRRVDTQYF. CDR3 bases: TGTGCCGGCTCGAGGCGGAGGGTTGATACGCAGTATTTT.